A selection of T cell receptor beta chains follows, all from one sample in a study of T cells in narcolepsy. Profiling relied on immunoSEQ multiplex PCR, and the TCRdb table lists in-frame clones only, not all of them. The repertoire holds tens of thousands of clones, with about 86% as singletons. Sequences were obtained from memory (CD45RA-) CD4+ T cells from blood. These receptors came from a human donor in good health. CDR3s include the opening cysteine and the closing phenylalanine or tryptophan. The order of the fields is clone size, V gene, CDR3 protein. Where a row states a size, it is once, few, many or the class of an expanded clone; other rows omit it.

once | TRBV19 | CASSIPGQASGNTIYF
few | TRBV10-2 | CASSERTGSSYNSPLHF
NA | TRBV10-3 | CAISAWGLASNEQYF
few | TRBV27 | CASSLFGRINYGYTF
few | TRBV27 | CASSRLTGELFF
NA | TRBV7-2 | CASSPGLAGGRDQFF
NA | TRBV6-6 | CASSHYGLGNEKLFF
NA | TRBV10-3 | CATYTSDTQYF
NA | TRBV14 | CASSPGQYYGYTF
NA | TRBV27 | CASSWTGGVGTEAFF
NA | TRBV5-1 | CASSSRQRETQYF
NA | TRBV14 | CASSQAGNNYGYTF
few | TRBV19 | CASSDRVSPLHF
NA | TRBV9 | CASSVAAGGRLGDTQYF
NA | TRBV19 | CASSAEFGYEQYF
once | TRBV9 | CASTEEGGSGPAFF
NA | TRBV7-8 | CASSGAALGGSRYQPQHF
NA | TRBV7-9 | CASSAQRGGTEAFF